Following are 17 T cell receptor beta chains from one sample sequenced in a study of early T cells in non-severe SARS-CoV-2 infection. TCRdb itself ran the 5' RACE reads through MiXCR, one entry per CDR3 protein. The table includes about 66,000 distinct CDR3 sequences, roughly 13% detected once. Sequences were obtained from whole blood. Source of these receptors: an adult who was a healthcare worker with PCR-confirmed SARS-CoV-2 infection or an uninfected control (not recorded which).

Ten or more counts support this clonotype. V is TRBV27 and J is TRBJ2-3; D remains ambiguous. The CDR3 covers 13 residues. Trimming pared 6 bases from V and 7 bases from J, leaving 14 bases between. CDR1 and CDR2 from the germline V gene are MNHEY and SMNVEV (reference sequence). CDR3: CASSSGPANTQYF. CDR3 DNA: TGTGCCAGCAGCTCAGGACCGGCGAATACGCAGTATTTT.

This clonotype occurred a few times. This chain uses TRBV20-1 with TRBJ2-5; D is perhaps TRBD1 (6 bases). Germline lookup yields CDR1 DFQATT and CDR2 SNEGSKA (reference sequence). V was cut by 6 bases and J by 3 bases, with 14 bases left in between. This CDR3 is built from 13 residues. The CDR3 spells CSAEIQGKETQYF. DNA for the CDR3: TGCAGTGCGGAAATACAGGGCAAAGAGACCCAGTACTTC.

CDR3: CASRPTRGGSPLHF. The CDR3 DNA reads as TGCGCCAGCAGGCCCACAAGGGGAGGCTCACCCCTCCACTTT. The chain combines TRBV5-1 with TRBJ1-6, with D possibly being TRBD1 (5 bases). The ends were cut back, 5 bases at V and 10 bases at J, with 16 bases in the middle. There are 14 residues in the CDR3. Germline V CDR1 and CDR2: SGHRS, YFSETQ.

This clonotype has only a few counts. The chain uses TRBV20-1 and TRBJ2-4; D is possibly TRBD2 (6 bases). Germline V lookup: CDR1 DFQATT, CDR2 SNEGSKA (reference sequence). Trimming cost V 5 bases and J 6 bases, with 26 bases left between them. The CDR3 covers 17 residues. The CDR3 protein is CSARATSSRRGGNIQYF. The DNA for the CDR3 is TGCAGTGCTCGGGCCACTAGCTCCCGAAGGGGCGGAAACATTCAGTACTTC.

The genes are TRBV12-3 or TRBV12-4 and TRBJ1-2; no reliable D call. Deletions cut 2 bases from V and 3 bases from J, with 7 bases between. The CDR3 has 13 residues. CDR3 sequence (DNA): TGTGCCAGCAGTTTATTGTTATACTATGGCTACACCTTC. Protein sequence: CASSLLLYYGYTF.

This sequence joins TRBV6-6 and TRBJ2-7; D perhaps matches TRBD1 (5 bases). V dropped 2 bases and J dropped 3 bases, with 8 bases sitting between them. The CDR3 sequence is 13 residues long. Germline loops: CDR1 MNHNY, CDR2 SVGAGI (reference sequence). CDR3 nucleotide sequence: TGTGCCAGCAGTTACCAGGGTTACTACGAGCAGTACTTC. This gives the protein CASSYQGYYEQYF.

The gene calls are TRBV20-1 and TRBJ2-2, with TRBD2 identical over 11 bases. This CDR3 contains 15 residues. CDR1 is DFQATT and CDR2 is SNEGSKA in the germline V gene (reference sequence). Germline trimming cut 1 base from V and 3 bases from J; bases unmatched to any gene: 1. The CDR3 sequence: CSARGSGRDTGELFF. The DNA of the CDR3 is TGCAGTGCTAGAGGTAGCGGGAGGGACACCGGGGAGCTGTTTTTT.

This clonotype has ten or more counts. This sequence joins TRBV5-6 and TRBJ1-4; tentative D call: TRBD1 (5 bases). The CDR3 spans 15 residues. Germline V gene data show CDR1 as SGHDT and CDR2 as YYEEEE. Deletions cut 4 bases from V and 8 bases from J, with 18 bases between. DNA of the CDR3: TGTGCCAGCAGCCCGCTCGTGACAGCCGGGGAAAAACTGTTTTTT. Translating it yields CASSPLVTAGEKLFF.

This clonotype came up many times. The chain recombines TRBV7-9 with TRBJ1-1; 7 nucleotides agree with TRBD1. CDR3 length equals 14 residues. V lost 6 bases, J lost 5 bases, and 9 bases stayed unmatched. CDR1 is SEHNR and CDR2 is FQNEAQ in the germline V gene (reference sequence). The CDR3 region has the DNA TGTGCCAGCAGTCCTACTGACAGGGAAACTGAAGCTTTCTTT. Encoded protein: CASSPTDRETEAFF.

The chain links TRBV14 to TRBJ1-3; D gene unclear. CDR3 length: 16 residues. Germline assignment: CDR1 SGHDN and CDR2 FVKESK. The V and J ends lost 4 bases and 0 bases respectively, with 13 bases between them. The CDR3 reads CASSPVGRSSGNTIYF. DNA for the CDR3: TGTGCCAGCAGCCCGGTCGGCCGAAGCTCTGGAAACACCATATATTTT.

This clonotype was found a few times. The chain is built from TRBV19 and TRBJ2-2, with 7 nucleotides matching TRBD1. The CDR3 consists of 14 residues. In germline, CDR1 is LNHDA, CDR2 SQIVND (reference sequence). V was pared by 6 bases and J by 1 base, with 2 bases of the junction left unmatched. The CDR3 bases are TGTGCCAGTAGAACAGGGGTGAACACCGGGGAGCTGTTTTTT. It specifies CASRTGVNTGELFF.

This clonotype was picked up many times. This rearrangement joins TRBV20-1 to TRBJ1-5, with TRBD1 as a possible D gene (6 bases). Germline V gene lookup returns CDR1 DFQATT and CDR2 SNEGSKA (reference sequence). Trimming removed 4 bases at V and 6 bases at J, with 16 bases between. The length of the CDR3 is 14 residues. CDR3 in amino acids: CSATRGGAGQPQHF. Written as DNA, the CDR3 is TGCAGTGCTACCAGAGGGGGTGCGGGTCAGCCCCAGCATTTT.

This clonotype was seen a handful of times. J is TRBJ2-6 and V is TRBV7-8; D is perhaps TRBD1 (6 bases). The V gene lost 3 bases and the J gene lost 0 bases, with 12 bases spanning the gap. The germline V gene has CDR1 SGHVS and CDR2 FQNEAQ. This CDR3 region has 17 residues. CDR3 bases: TGTGCCAGCAGCTTTAGACAGGTTTCCTCTGGGGCCAACGTCCTGACTTTC. It codes for CASSFRQVSSGANVLTF.

This clonotype has a count of ten or more. The gene calls are TRBV19 and TRBJ2-5, with 11 bases aligning to TRBD2. V shed 3 bases and J 1 base; nucleotides not matched to a gene: 4. The CDR3 is 16 amino acids. Germline loops: CDR1 LNHDA, CDR2 SQIVND (reference sequence). CDR3 nucleotide sequence: TGTGCCAGTAGTATCGGACTAGCGGGTGTCCAAGAGACCCAGTACTTC. Protein: CASSIGLAGVQETQYF.

V is TRBV10-3 and J is TRBJ2-7, with 9 bases identical to TRBD1. The germline V gene has CDR1 ENHRY and CDR2 SYGVKD. With V trimmed by 4 bases and J by 7 bases, 14 bases remained unmatched. The CDR3 length is 16 residues. CDR3 residues: CAISGDPGTGLEEQYF. The CDR3 coding sequence is TGTGCCATCAGTGGAGACCCGGGGACAGGGCTCGAGGAGCAGTACTTC.

The chain links TRBV20-1 to TRBJ2-7; a weak D match, TRBD2 (6 bases). Germline assignment: CDR1 DFQATT and CDR2 SNEGSKA (reference sequence). The CDR3 is 16 amino acids. Between the trimmed V and J ends, which lost 7 bases and 2 bases, there was a span of 24 bases. CDR3 bases: TGCAGTGACGTAGGGCTGGGACGGGAGCGCCCCTACGAGCAGTACTTC. The encoded protein is CSDVGLGRERPYEQYF.

The V gene is TRBV11-2, the J gene TRBJ2-3, with 9 positions matching TRBD1. V shed 1 base and J 2 bases; nucleotides not matched to a gene: 4. CDR1 and CDR2 (germline): SGHAT, FQNNGV. The CDR3 is 16 residues long. CDR3 in DNA: TGTGCCAGCAGCTTAGCACAGGGGGCGAACACAGATACGCAGTATTTT. It is translated as CASSLAQGANTDTQYF.